Sequencing of this T cell receptor (beta chain) was carried out in a study of T cell changes during pregnancy in multiple sclerosis. The germline CDR1 and CDR2 sequences are SGHAT and FQNNGV. CDR3 length: 15 amino acids. V lost 5 bases and J lost 2; bases outside the gene matches: 2. Some clones are missing from TCRdb's copy, which holds only in-frame ones; the method was immunoSEQ multiplex PCR. This table holds approximately 100,000 clones, more than 90% found once. Source: peripheral blood, taken in the second trimester of pregnancy. This TCR was sampled from a female donor with multiple sclerosis, enrolled in a pregnancy study. V is TRBV11-2 and J is TRBJ2-1, with 11 bases aligning to TRBD2. The CDR3 sequence: CASSLTSGAYNEQFF. The CDR3 DNA reads TGTGCCAGCAGCCTGACTAGCGGGGCCTACAATGAGCAGTTCTTC.